This T cell receptor (beta chain) is drawn from a study of shared clonotypes between healthy human individuals. The CDR3 is 16 residues long. V trimming: 5 bases; J trimming: 3 bases; junction bases outside the gene matches: 8. In germline, CDR1 is MDHEN, CDR2 SYDVKM. Study findings and constraints: How much donors shared clonotypes was expected to be affected by sequencing depth.

A note on this clone: Its antigen is unknown.

The protocol was immunoSEQ multiplex PCR, while the TCRdb copy is restricted to in-frame clones and leaves out a portion. This table has more than 400,000 clones, 95% to 97% appearing once. The chain links TRBV28 to TRBJ1-5, with 9 bases that match TRBD1. Sequencing used naive CD4+ T cells sorted from blood. Subset noted: CD45RA+ positively selected. The TCR originated in a woman aged 25 to 45 in good health. This CDR3 reads CASSSPTGGLNQPQHF. The CDR3 region has the DNA TGTGCCAGCAGTAGCCCGACAGGGGGACTCAATCAGCCCCAGCATTTT.